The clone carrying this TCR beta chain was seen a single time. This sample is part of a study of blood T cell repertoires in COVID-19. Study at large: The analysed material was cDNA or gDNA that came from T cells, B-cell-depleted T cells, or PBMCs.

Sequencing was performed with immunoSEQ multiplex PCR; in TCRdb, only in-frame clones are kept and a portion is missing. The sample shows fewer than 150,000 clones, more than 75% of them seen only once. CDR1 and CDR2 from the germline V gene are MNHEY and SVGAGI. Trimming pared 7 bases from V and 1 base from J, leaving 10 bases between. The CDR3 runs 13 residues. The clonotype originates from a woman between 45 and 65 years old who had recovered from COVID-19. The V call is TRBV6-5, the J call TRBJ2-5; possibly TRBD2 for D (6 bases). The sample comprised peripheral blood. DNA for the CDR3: TGTGCCAGCACCGGGACTCTCCAAGAGACCCAGTACTTC. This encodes CASTGTLQETQYF.